This section outlines one TCR beta chain sequence together with its context. Antigen: not known. This specimen comes from a study of cytomegalovirus exposure and HLA in healthy donors. CDR3 length: 12 amino acids. Germline V lookup: CDR1 SQVTM, CDR2 ANQGSEA. Trimming removed 7 bases at V and 8 bases at J, with 17 bases between. The study, taken as a whole, reports: Reported results showed that the classifier diagnosed cytomegalovirus status with high specificity and sensitivity.

It was with 60 Vbeta and 13 Jbeta primers that the PCR ran. Some clones are missing from TCRdb's copy, which holds only in-frame ones; the method was immunoSEQ multiplex PCR. The table records 150,000 to 250,000 clones, roughly 85% of them present only once. The clonotype comes from a woman in her forties or fifties in good health and CMV-seronegative. The chain carries TRBV29-1 and TRBJ1-2; D ambiguous. The specimen sequenced was PBMCs. In DNA, the CDR3 is TGCAGCGGAGAATCCCCCAGACACGGCTACACCTTC. It encodes CSGESPRHGYTF.